The present entry profiles one T cell receptor beta chain with its context. The antigen remains unidentified. This CDR3 is also generated by other DNA sequences in the sample. Use of 60 Vbeta and 13 Jbeta primers characterized the PCR. Profiling relied on immunoSEQ multiplex PCR, and the TCRdb table lists in-frame clones only, not all of them. Of approximately 140,000 clones in the sample, roughly 80% were seen once. Germline CDR1 MNHEY, CDR2 SVGAGI. The V end lost 0 bases, the J end lost 5 bases, and 16 bases lay between the germline ends. The CDR3 runs to 16 residues. These data come from a study of cytomegalovirus exposure and HLA in healthy donors. The study's findings and limits: Across donors, sequencing depth was assumed by presence/absence analyses to be roughly uniform. According to reports, the classifier identified cytomegalovirus status with high specificity and sensitivity.

J is TRBJ2-5 and V is TRBV6-5; D possibly corresponds to TRBD2 (5 bases). Sequencing used PBMCs. This receptor was taken from a man aged 35 to 55 in good health and CMV-seropositive. The CDR3 reads CASSYSTGFGSETQYF. DNA of the CDR3: TGTGCCAGCAGTTACTCTACGGGGTTCGGTTCTGAGACCCAGTACTTC.